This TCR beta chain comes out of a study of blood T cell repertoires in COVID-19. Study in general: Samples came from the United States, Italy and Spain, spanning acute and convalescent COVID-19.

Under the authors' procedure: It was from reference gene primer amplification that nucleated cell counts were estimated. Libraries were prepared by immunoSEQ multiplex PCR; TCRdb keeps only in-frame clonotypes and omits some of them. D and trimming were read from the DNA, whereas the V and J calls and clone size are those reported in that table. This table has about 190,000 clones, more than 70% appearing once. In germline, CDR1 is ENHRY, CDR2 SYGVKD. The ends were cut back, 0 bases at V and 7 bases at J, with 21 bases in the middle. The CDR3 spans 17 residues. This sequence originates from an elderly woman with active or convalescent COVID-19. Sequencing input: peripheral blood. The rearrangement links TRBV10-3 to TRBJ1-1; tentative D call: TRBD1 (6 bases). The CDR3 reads CAISESGQGFGKGEAFF. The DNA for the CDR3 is TGTGCCATCAGTGAGTCGGGGCAGGGGTTCGGAAAGGGTGAAGCTTTCTTT.